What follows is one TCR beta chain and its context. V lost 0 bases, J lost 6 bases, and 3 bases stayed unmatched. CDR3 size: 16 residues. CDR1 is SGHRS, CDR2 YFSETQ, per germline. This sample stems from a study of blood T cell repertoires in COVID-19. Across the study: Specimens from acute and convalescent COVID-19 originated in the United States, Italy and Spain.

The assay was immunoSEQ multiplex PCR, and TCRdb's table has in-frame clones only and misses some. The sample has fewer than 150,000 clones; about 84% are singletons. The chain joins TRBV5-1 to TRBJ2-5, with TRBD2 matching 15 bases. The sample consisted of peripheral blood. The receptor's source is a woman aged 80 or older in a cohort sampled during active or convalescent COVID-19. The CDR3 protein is CASSLDGTSGGKTQYF. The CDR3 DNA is TGCGCCAGCAGCTTGGATGGGACTAGCGGGGGGAAGACCCAGTACTTC.